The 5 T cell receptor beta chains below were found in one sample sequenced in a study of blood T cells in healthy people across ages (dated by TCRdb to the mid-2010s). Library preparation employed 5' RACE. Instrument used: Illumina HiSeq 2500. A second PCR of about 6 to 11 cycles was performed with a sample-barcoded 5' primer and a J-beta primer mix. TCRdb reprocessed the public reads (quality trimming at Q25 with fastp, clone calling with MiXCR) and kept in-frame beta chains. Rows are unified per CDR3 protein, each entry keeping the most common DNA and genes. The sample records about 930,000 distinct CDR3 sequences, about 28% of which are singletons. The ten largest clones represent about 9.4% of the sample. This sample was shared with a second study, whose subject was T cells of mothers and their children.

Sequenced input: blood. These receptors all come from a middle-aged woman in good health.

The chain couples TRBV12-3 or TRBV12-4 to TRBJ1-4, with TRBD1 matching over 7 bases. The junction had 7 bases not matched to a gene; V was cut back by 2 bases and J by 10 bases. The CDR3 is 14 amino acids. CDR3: CASSLSGGTVKLFF. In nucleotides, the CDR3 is TGTGCCAGCAGTTTAAGTGGGGGGACAGTAAAACTGTTTTTT.

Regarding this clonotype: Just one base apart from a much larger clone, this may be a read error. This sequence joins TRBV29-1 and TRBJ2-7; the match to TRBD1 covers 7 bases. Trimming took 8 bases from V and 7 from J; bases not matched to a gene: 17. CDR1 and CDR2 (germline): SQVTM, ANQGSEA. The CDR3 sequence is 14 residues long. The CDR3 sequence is CSYAPGTAYNEQYF. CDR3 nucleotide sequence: TGCAGCTATGCCCCCGGGACAGCGTATAATGAGCAGTACTTC.

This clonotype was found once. The chain's CDR3 is CASSSGDFSYNEQFF. The CDR3 DNA follows: TGTGCCAGCAGTTCAGGGGACTTCTCCTACAATGAGCAGTTCTTC. The chain couples TRBV12-3 or TRBV12-4 to TRBJ2-1; D assignment may be TRBD1 or TRBD2 (6 bases each). This CDR3 contains 15 residues. V was shortened by 4 bases and J by 0 bases, with 10 bases between the two germline ends.

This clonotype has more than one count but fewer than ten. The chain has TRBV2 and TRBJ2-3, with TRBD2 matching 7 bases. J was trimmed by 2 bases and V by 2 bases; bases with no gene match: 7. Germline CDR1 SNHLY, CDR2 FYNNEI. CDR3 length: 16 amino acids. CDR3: CASSEHPSGVTDTQYF. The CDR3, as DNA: TGTGCCAGCAGTGAACATCCCAGCGGGGTCACAGATACGCAGTATTTT. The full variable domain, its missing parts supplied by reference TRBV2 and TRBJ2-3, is EPEVTQTPSHQVTQMGQEVILRCVPISNHLYFYWYRQILGQKVEFLVSFYNNEISEKSEIFDDQFSVERPDGSNFTLKIRSTKLEDSAMYFCASSEHPSGVTDTQYFGPGTRLTVL.

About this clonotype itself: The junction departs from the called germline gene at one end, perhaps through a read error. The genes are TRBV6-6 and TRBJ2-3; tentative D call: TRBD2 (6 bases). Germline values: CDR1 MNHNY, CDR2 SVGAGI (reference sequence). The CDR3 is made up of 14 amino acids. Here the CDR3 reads CASRKEGNTDAQYF. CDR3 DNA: TGTGCCAGCCGAAAGGAGGGGAACACAGATGCGCAGTATTTT.